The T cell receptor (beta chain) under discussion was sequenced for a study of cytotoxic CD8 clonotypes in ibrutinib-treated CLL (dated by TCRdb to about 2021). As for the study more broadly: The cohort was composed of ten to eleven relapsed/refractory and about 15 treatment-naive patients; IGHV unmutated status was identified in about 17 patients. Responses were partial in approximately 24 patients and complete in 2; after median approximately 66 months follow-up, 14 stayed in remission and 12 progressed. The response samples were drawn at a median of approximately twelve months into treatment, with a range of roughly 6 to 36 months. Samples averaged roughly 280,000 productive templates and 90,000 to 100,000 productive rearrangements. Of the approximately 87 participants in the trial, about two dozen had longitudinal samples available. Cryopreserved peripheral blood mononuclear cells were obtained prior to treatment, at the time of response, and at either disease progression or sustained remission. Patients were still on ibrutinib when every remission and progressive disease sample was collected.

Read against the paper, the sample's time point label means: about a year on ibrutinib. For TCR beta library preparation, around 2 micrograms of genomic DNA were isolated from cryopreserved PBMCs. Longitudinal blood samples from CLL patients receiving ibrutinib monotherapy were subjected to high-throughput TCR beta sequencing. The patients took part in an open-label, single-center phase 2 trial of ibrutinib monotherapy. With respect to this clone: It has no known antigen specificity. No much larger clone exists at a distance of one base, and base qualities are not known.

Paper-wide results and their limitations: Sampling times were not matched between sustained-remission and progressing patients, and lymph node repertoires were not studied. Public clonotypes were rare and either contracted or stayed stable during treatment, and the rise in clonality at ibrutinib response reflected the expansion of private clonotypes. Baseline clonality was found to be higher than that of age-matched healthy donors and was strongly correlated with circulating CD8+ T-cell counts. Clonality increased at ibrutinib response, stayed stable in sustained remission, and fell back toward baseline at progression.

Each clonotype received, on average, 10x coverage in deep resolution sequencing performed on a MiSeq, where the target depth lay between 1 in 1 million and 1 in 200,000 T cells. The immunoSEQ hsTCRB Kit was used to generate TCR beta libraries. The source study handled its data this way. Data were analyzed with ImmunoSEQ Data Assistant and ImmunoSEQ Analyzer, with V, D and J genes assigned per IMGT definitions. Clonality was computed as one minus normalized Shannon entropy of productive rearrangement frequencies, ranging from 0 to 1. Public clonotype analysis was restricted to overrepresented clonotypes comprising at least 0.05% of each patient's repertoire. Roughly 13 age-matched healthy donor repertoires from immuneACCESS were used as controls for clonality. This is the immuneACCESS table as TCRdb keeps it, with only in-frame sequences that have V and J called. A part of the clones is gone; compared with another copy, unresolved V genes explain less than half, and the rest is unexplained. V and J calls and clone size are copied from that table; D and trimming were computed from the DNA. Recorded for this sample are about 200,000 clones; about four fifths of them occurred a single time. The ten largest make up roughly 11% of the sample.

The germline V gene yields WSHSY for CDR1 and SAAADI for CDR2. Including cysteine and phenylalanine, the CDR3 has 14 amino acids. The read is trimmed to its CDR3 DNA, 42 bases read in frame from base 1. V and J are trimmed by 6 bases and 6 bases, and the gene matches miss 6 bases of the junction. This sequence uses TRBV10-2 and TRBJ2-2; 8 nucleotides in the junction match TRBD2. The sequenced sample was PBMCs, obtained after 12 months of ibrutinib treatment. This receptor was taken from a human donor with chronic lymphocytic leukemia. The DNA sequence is TGCGCCAGCAGGGCCAGCGGGAGCCCCGGGGAGCTGTTTTTT. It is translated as CASRASGSPGELFF.